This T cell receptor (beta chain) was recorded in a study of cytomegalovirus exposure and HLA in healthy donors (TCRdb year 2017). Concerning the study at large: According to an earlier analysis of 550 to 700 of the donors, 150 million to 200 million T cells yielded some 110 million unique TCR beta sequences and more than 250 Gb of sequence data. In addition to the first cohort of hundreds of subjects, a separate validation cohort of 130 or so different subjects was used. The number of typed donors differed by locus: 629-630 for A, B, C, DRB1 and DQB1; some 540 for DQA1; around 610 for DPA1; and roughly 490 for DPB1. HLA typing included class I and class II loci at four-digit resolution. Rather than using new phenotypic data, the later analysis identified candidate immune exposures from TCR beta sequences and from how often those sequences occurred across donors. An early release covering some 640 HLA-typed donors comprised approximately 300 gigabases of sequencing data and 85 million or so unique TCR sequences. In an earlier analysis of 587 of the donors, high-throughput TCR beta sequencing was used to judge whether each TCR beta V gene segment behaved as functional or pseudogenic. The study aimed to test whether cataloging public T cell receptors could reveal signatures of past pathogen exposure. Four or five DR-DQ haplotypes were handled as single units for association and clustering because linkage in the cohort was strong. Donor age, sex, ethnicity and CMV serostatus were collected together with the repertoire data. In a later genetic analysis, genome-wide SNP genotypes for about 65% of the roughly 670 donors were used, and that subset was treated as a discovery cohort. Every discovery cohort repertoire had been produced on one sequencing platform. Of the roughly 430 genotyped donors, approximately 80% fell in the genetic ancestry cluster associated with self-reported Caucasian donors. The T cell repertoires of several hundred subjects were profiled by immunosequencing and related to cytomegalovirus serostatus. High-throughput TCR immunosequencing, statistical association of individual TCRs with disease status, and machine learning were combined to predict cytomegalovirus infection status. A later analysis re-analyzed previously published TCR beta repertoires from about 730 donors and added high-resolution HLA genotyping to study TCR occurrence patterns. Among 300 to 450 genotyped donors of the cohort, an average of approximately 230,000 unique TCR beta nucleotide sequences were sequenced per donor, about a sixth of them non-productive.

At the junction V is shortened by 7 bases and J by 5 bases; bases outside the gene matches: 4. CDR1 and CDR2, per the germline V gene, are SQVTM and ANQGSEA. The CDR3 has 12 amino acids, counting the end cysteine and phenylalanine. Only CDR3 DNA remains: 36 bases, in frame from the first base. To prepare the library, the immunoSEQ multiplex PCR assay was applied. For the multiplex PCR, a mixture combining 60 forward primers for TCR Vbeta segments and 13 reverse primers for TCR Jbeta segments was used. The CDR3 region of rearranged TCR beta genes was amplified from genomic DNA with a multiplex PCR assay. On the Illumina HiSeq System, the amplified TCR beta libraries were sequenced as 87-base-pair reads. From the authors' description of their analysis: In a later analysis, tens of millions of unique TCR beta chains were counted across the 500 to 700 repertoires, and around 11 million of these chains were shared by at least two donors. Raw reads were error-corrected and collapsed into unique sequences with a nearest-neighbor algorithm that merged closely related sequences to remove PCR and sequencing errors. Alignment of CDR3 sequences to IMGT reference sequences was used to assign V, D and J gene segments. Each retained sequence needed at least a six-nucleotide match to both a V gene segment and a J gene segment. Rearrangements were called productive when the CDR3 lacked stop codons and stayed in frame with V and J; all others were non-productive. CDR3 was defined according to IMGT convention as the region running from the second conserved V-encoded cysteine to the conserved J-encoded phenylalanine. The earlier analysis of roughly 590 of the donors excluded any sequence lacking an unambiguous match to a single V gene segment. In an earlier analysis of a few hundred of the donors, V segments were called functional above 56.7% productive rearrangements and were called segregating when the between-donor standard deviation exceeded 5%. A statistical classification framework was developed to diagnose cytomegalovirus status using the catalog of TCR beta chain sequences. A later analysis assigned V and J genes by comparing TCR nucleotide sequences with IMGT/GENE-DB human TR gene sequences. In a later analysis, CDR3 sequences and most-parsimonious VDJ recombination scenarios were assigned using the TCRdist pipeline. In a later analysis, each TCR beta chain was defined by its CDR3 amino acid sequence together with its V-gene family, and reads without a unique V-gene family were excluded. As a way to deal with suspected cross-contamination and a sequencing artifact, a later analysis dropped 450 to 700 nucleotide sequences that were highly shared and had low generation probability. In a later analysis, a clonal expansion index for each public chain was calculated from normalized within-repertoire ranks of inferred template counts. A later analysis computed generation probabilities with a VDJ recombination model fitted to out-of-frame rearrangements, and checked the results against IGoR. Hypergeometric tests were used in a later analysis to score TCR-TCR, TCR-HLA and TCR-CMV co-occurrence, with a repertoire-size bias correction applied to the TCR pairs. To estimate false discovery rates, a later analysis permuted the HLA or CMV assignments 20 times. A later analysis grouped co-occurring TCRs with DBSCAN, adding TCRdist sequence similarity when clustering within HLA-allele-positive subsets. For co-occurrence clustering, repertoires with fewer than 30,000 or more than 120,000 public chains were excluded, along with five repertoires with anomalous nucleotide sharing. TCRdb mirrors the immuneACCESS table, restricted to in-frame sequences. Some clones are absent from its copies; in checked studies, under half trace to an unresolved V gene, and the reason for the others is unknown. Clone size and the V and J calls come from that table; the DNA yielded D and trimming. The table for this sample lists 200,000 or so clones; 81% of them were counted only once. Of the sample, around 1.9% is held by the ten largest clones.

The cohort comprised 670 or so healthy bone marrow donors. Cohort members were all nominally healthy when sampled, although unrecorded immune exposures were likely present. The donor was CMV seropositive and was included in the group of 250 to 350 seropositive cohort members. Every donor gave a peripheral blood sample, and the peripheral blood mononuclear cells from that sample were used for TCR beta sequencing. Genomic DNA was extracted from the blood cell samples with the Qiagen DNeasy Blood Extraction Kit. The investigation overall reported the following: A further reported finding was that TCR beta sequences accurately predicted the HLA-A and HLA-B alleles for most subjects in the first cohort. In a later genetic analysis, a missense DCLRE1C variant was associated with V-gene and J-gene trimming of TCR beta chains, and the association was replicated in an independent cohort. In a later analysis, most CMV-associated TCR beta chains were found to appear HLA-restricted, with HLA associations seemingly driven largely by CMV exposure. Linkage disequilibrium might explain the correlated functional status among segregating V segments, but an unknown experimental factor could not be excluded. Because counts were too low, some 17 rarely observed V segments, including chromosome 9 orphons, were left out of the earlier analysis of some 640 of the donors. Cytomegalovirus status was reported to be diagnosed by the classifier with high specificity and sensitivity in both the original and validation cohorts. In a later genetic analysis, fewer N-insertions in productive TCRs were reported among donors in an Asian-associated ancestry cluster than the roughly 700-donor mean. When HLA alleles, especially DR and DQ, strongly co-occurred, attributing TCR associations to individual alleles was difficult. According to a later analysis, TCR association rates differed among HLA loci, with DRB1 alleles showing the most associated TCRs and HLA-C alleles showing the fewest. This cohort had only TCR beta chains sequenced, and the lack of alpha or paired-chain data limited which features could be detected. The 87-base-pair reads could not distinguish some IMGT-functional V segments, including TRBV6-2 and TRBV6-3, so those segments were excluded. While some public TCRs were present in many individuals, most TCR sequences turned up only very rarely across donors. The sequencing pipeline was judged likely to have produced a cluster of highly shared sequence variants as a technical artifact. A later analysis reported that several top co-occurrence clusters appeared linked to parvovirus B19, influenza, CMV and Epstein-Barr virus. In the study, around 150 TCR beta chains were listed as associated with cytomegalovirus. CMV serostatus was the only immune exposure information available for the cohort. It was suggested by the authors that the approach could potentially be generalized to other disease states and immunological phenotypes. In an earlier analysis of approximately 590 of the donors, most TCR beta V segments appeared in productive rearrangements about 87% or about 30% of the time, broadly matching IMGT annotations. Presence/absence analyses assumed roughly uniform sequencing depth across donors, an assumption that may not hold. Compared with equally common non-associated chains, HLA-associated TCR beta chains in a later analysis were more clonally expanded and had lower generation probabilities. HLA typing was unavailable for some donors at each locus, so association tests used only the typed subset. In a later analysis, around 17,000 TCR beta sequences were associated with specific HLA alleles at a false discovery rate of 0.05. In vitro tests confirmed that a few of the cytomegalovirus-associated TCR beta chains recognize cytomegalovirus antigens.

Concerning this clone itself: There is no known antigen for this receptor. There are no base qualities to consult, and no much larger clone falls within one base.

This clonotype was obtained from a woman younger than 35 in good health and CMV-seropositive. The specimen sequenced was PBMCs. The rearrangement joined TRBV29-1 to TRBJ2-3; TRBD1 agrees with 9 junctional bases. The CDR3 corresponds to CSAADRGDTQYF. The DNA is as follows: TGCAGCGCTGCGGACAGGGGAGATACGCAGTATTTT.